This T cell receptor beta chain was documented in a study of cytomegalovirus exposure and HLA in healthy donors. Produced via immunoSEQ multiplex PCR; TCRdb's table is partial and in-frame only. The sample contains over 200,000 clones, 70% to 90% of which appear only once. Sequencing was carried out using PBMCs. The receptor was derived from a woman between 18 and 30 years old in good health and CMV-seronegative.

The CDR3 DNA is TGTGCCAGTAGCCGCCTGCGGGGAGGGCCGCGCGATGAGCAGTTCTTC. It yields the protein CASSRLRGGPRDEQFF. The genes are TRBV19 and TRBJ2-1; 7 nucleotides agree with TRBD2. The CDR3 is made up of 16 amino acids. In germline, CDR1 is LNHDA, CDR2 SQIVND (reference sequence). V lost 6 bases and J lost 8; bases outside the gene matches: 16.